The T cell receptor (beta chain) described here comes from a study of blood T cell repertoires in COVID-19. Study in general: Samples came from the United States, Italy and Spain, spanning acute and convalescent COVID-19. Sample material is recorded as cDNA or gDNA derived from T cells, B-cell-depleted T cells, or PBMCs.

Study processing details: Estimation of nucleated cell counts relied on the amplification of reference gene primers. Profiled with immunoSEQ multiplex PCR; TCRdb holds only in-frame clones, not every one. V and J calls and clone size are copied from that table; D and trimming were computed from the DNA. This table has about 160,000 clones, roughly four fifths appearing once. The V gene lost 7 bases and the J gene lost 12 bases, with 16 bases spanning the gap. This CDR3 has 12 residues. Germline lookup yields CDR1 MDHEN and CDR2 SYDVKM. The source of this sequence is a human donor in a cohort sampled during active COVID-19. The sequencing sample was made of peripheral blood. V gene TRBV28 combines with J gene TRBJ2-1, with a weak D call TRBD2 (5 bases). CDR3 nucleotide sequence: TGTGCCAGCAACTCGGCGGGCCTGGTGCAGTTCTTC. It specifies CASNSAGLVQFF.